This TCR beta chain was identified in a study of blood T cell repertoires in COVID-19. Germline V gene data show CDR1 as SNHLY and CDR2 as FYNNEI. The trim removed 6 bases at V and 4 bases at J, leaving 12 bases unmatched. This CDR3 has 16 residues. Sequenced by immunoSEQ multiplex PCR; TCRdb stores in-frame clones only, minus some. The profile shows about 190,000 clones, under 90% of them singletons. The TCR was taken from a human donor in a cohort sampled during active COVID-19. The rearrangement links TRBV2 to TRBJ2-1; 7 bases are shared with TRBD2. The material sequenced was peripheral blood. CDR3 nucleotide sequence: TGTGCCAGCAGGTTGTCGAGAGCGGGGACTTACAATGAGCAGTTCTTC. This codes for CASRLSRAGTYNEQFF.